The 8 T cell receptor beta chains below come from one sample, sequenced in a study of radiation and T cells in renal cell carcinoma. TCRdb keeps only in-frame clones here, not all; method: immunoSEQ multiplex PCR. Of 150,000 to 200,000 clones listed, about 87% are singletons. The time point denotes: blood 4 weeks post-SBRT, at nephrectomy. Treatment here: 15 Gy SBRT to primary tumor, nephrectomy 4 weeks later. Sequencing used blood, obtained from a patient whose treatment included radiotherapy and nephrectomy. The source is a woman between 45 and 60 years old with renal cell carcinoma.

The chain uses TRBV11-3 and TRBJ2-1, with 10 nucleotides matching TRBD2. J was trimmed by 8 bases and V by 3 bases; bases with no gene match: 7. The CDR3 has 15 residues. Germline V lookup: CDR1 SGHNT, CDR2 YENEEA. CDR3 nucleotide sequence: TGTGCCAGCAGCTTCGAAAGCGGGGGGGCGGATGAGCAGTTCTTC. It yields the protein CASSFESGGADEQFF.

The rearrangement links TRBV6-6 to TRBJ2-4; maybe TRBD1 (6 bases). The germline CDR1 and CDR2 sequences are MNHNY and SVGAGI (reference sequence). The CDR3 totals 15 residues. Trimming took off 5 bases at V and 1 base at J, with 12 bases between the two ends. The CDR3 DNA sequence: TGTGCCAGCAGTCAATTAACAGGGGCCAAAAACATTCAGTACTTC. It translates to CASSQLTGAKNIQYF.

This clone has just a few counts. The gene calls are TRBV6-1 and TRBJ1-2, with TRBD1 matching 8 bases. J was trimmed by 3 bases and V by 6 bases; bases with no gene match: 3. This CDR3 region has 13 residues. From germline, CDR1 is MNHNS and CDR2 SASEGT. The CDR3, as DNA: TGTGCCAGCAGCCCGACAGGGGACTATGGCTACACCTTC. This gives the protein CASSPTGDYGYTF.

The chain employs TRBV5-1 and TRBJ2-5; the match to TRBD1 covers 7 bases. This CDR3 has 15 residues. CDR1 SGHRS and CDR2 YFSETQ come from the germline V gene. With 3 bases clipped from V and 1 base from J, the junction kept 6 bases outside the gene matches. In nucleotides, the CDR3 is TGCGCCAGCAGCTACCCCGGGACAGCCCAAGAGACCCAGTACTTC. Translated, it gives CASSYPGTAQETQYF.

The chain links TRBV7-2 to TRBJ2-5; 12 bases fit TRBD2. This CDR3 has 16 amino acids. Germline V gene sequence: CDR1 SGHTA, CDR2 FQGNSA. V shed 0 bases, J shed 2 bases, and the junction held 1 base outside the gene matches. CDR3 DNA: TGTGCCAGCAGCTTAGCTGGGACTAGCGGGCAAGAGACCCAGTACTTC. Translated, it gives CASSLAGTSGQETQYF. Variable domain in full (rest from reference TRBV7-2 and TRBJ2-5): GAGVSQSPSNKVTEKGKDVELRCDPISGHTALYWYRQSLGQGLEFLIYFQGNSAPDKSGLPSDRFSAERTGGSVSTLTIQRTQQEDSAVYLCASSLAGTSGQETQYFGPGTRLLVL.

The V gene is TRBV5-1, the J gene TRBJ1-1; D not certain. Germline values: CDR1 SGHRS, CDR2 YFSETQ. CDR3 size: 14 residues. V lost 4 bases, J lost 2 bases, and 12 bases lay in between. Here the CDR3 reads CASSLNPPNTEAFF. In DNA form, the CDR3 reads TGCGCCAGCAGCCTGAACCCCCCTAACACTGAAGCTTTCTTT.

The chain couples TRBV19 to TRBJ2-7, with TRBD1 matching 9 bases. CDR1 is LNHDA, CDR2 SQIVND, per germline (reference sequence). This CDR3 contains 17 residues. The V and J ends lost 7 bases and 0 bases, in that order; junction bases with no gene match: 13. The CDR3 DNA reads as TGTGCCAGTACCTCCGCCCTAGGACAGGGGAACTCCTACGAGCAGTACTTC. It translates to CASTSALGQGNSYEQYF. Full variable domain (rest looked up from reference TRBV19 and TRBJ2-7): DGGITQSPKYLFRKEGQNVTLSCEQNLNHDAMYWYRQDPGQGLRLIYYSQIVNDFQKGDIAEGYSVSREKKESFPLTVTSAQKNPTAFYLCASTSALGQGNSYEQYFGPGTRLTVT.

This chain joins TRBV9 and TRBJ2-7; the D is unclear. Germline V lookup: CDR1 SGDLS, CDR2 YYNGEE. V lost 4 bases and J lost 0, with 17 bases in between. The CDR3 consists of 16 residues. CDR3 in amino acids: CASSTSPDGSSYEQYF. In nucleotides, the CDR3 is TGTGCCAGCAGCACAAGCCCGGACGGTTCCTCCTACGAGCAGTACTTC.